Following are 28 T cell receptor beta chains from one sample sequenced in a study of post-analysis software for immune sequencing data. The study, taken as a whole, reports: TRBV5-6, TRBV5-1 and TRBV20-1 belonged to a set of roughly 5 TRBV segments that were more frequent in patients than controls.

Unique molecular identifiers featured in each of the TCR beta cDNA libraries. TCRdb called the PCR reads again in MiXCR, with one record for every CDR3 protein. There are roughly 410,000 distinct CDR3 sequences in the sample; around 37% occur only once, and around an eighth lies in the top ten. Antigen specificity for these receptors is unknown. Sequencing was performed on blood. The receptors shown here come from a girl aged 10 to 17 with multiple sclerosis.

This clonotype came up a few times. The rearrangement uses TRBV20-1 and TRBJ2-4; D is uncertain. Deletions cut 4 bases from V and 8 bases from J, with 12 bases between. This CDR3 comprises 12 residues. Germline V gene data show CDR1 as DFQATT and CDR2 as SNEGSKA (reference sequence). The CDR3 reads CSAIAHSYIQYF. CDR3 coding DNA: TGCAGTGCTATCGCTCACAGCTACATTCAGTACTTC.

This clonotype has more than one count but fewer than ten. V usage is TRBV11-2 and J usage is TRBJ2-1, with D perhaps matching TRBD2 (6 bases). The germline V gene encodes CDR1 SGHAT and CDR2 FQNNGV. V was trimmed by 4 bases and J by 3 bases, leaving 16 bases between them. CDR3 length equals 16 residues. CDR3 coding DNA: TGTGCCAGCAGCTCCGGCGGGGCCCGAAACTACAATGAGCAGTTCTTC. Protein: CASSSGGARNYNEQFF.

This clonotype was found a few times. At one end the junction does not follow the germline gene, possibly because of a read error. The CDR3 bases are TGTGCCAGCAGTTTAGGGGCTAGCGGGGGCTACGAGCAGTACTTC. Protein sequence: CASSLGASGGYEQYF. The V and J genes are TRBV5-1 and TRBJ2-7; TRBD2 agrees at 10 bases. Germline V gene sequence: CDR1 SGHRS, CDR2 YFSETQ. The CDR3 sequence is 15 residues long.

The rearrangement joins TRBV10-3 to TRBJ1-2; D uncertain. This CDR3 has 16 residues. V was trimmed by 0 bases and J by 0 bases, leaving 11 bases between them. In germline, CDR1 is ENHRY, CDR2 SYGVKD. As DNA, the CDR3 is TGTGCCATCAGTGAGTCGATGGCAGCAGCTAACTATGGCTACACCTTC. Protein sequence: CAISESMAAANYGYTF.

This clonotype was detected ten times or more. The chain joins TRBV7-3 to TRBJ2-3; 8 nucleotides align to TRBD1. Germline V lookup: CDR1 SGHTA, CDR2 FQGTGA. Trimming removed 5 bases from V and 5 bases from J; junction bases left unmatched: 3. CDR3 size: 13 residues. Here the CDR3 reads CASSDDRGDTQYF. The DNA of the CDR3 is TGTGCCAGCAGCGATGACAGGGGAGATACGCAGTATTTT.

This clonotype appeared a few times. At one boundary the junction diverges from the germline segment, which might be a read error. The J gene is TRBJ2-1, the V gene TRBV12-3 or TRBV12-4; D remains unclear. The CDR3 covers 15 residues. CDR3 in amino acids: CASSPPGSYYNERFF. As DNA, the CDR3 is TGTGCCAGCAGCCCCCCGGGCTCGTACTACAATGAGCGGTTCTTC.

There are a few counts of this clonotype. V gene TRBV12-5 combines with J gene TRBJ2-3, with D perhaps given as TRBD1 or TRBD2 (6 bases each). The CDR3 sequence is 15 residues long. Germline V gives CDR1 LGHNT, CDR2 FRNRAP. Trimming removed 7 bases at V and 4 bases at J, with 18 bases between. DNA for the CDR3: TGTGCTAGTGAGCCCCCGGGGGCGAGGGCAGATACGCAGTATTTT. Protein sequence: CASEPPGARADTQYF.

Only a few counts were recorded for this clonotype. The genes are TRBV30 and TRBJ1-2; 11 positions agree with TRBD1. The CDR3 length is 15 residues. With V trimmed by 0 bases and J by 2 bases, 2 bases remained unmatched. The V gene's germline CDR1 is GTSNPN and CDR2 SVGIG (reference sequence). In DNA form, the CDR3 reads TGTGCCTGGAGTGTACGGACAGGGGGCAACTATGGCTACACCTTC. This encodes CAWSVRTGGNYGYTF.

This chain uses TRBV3-1 with TRBJ1-2, with D maybe TRBD1 (5 bases). Germline V lookup: CDR1 LGHDT, CDR2 YNNKEL (reference sequence). The V and J ends lost 0 bases and 7 bases respectively, with 12 bases between them. The CDR3 loop spans 14 amino acids. The CDR3 region is CASSQEDKFPGYTF. As DNA, the CDR3 is TGTGCCAGCAGCCAAGAGGACAAGTTCCCTGGCTACACCTTC.

The chain links TRBV20-1 to TRBJ2-3; 8 bases agree with TRBD2. J lost 6 bases, V lost 6 bases, and 14 bases had no gene match. The CDR3 totals 15 residues. Looked up from germline, CDR1 is DFQATT and CDR2 is SNEGSKA (reference sequence). CDR3 nucleotides: TGCAGTGCGGGCGGGGGTAGCGGGGTGTATGATACGCAGTATTTT. Its protein product is CSAGGGSGVYDTQYF.

In its sample, this clonotype was seen a few times. This chain links TRBV24-1 with TRBJ2-1, with TRBD2 matching 13 bases. J was trimmed by 7 bases and V by 2 bases; bases with no gene match: 4. Germline CDR1 and CDR2: KGHDR and SFDVKD. This CDR3 is built from 16 residues. CDR3 sequence reads: CATSDSTSGGANEQFF. CDR3 coding DNA: TGTGCCACCAGTGATTCCACTAGCGGGGGGGCAAATGAGCAGTTCTTC.

At least ten counts were recorded for this clonotype. The chain is built from TRBV9 and TRBJ2-7, with 10 bases identical to TRBD2. CDR1 is SGDLS, CDR2 YYNGEE, per germline. Unmatched junction bases numbered 6, after V lost 0 bases and J lost 3 bases. CDR3 length: 16 amino acids. CDR3: CASSVAASGGLYEQYF. In DNA, the CDR3 is TGTGCCAGCAGCGTAGCGGCTAGCGGGGGACTCTACGAGCAGTACTTC. Combining the CDR3 with reference TRBV9 and TRBJ2-7 gives the whole variable domain DSGVTQTPKHLITATGQRVTLRCSPRSGDLSVYWYQQSLDQGLQFLIQYYNGEERAKGNILERFSAQQFPDLHSELNLSSLELGDSALYFCASSVAASGGLYEQYFGPGTRLTVT.

This clonotype showed up just a few times. This chain uses TRBV29-1 with TRBJ2-2, with TRBD1 as a possible D gene (6 bases). In germline, CDR1 is SQVTM, CDR2 ANQGSEA. The CDR3 spans 13 residues. With 2 bases removed from V and 7 bases from J, the gap between germline ends came to 11 bases. The CDR3 DNA follows: TGCAGCGTTGAACAGGGGCTGGGCGGGGAGCTGTTTTTT. This sequence encodes CSVEQGLGGELFF.

This chain connects TRBV6-2 or TRBV6-3 to TRBJ2-3; 7 bases are shared with TRBD1. V trimming: 5 bases; J trimming: 6 bases; junction bases outside the gene matches: 14. CDR3 length: 16 residues. The germline gives CDR1 MNHEY, CDR2 SVGEGT. CDR3: CASSLANSQGWDTQYF. CDR3 nucleotides: TGTGCCAGCAGTCTCGCGAATTCACAGGGGTGGGATACGCAGTATTTT.

This clonotype has more than one count but fewer than ten. V usage is TRBV7-3 and J usage is TRBJ2-3, with D hard to call. CDR1 is SGHTA, CDR2 FQGTGA, per germline. The CDR3 totals 13 residues. Trimming left V 5 bases short and J 5 bases short, with 11 bases between. CDR3 in DNA: TGTGCCAGCAGCCCGGACCTGGGAGATACGCAGTATTTT. Residues: CASSPDLGDTQYF. The variable domain in full, with the rest retrieved from reference TRBV7-3 and TRBJ2-3, is GAGVSQTPSNKVTEKGKYVELRCDPISGHTALYWYRQSLGQGPEFLIYFQGTGAADDSGLPNDRFFAVRPEGSVSTLKIQRTERGDSAVYLCASSPDLGDTQYFGPGTRLTVL.

This clonotype has at least ten counts. The rearrangement uses TRBV5-5 and TRBJ2-7; 7 positions match TRBD1. Germline CDR1 is SGHKS and CDR2 is YYEKEE (reference sequence). Trimming removed 4 bases from V and 2 bases from J; junction bases left unmatched: 3. The CDR3 covers 13 residues. The CDR3 is CASSLQGAYEQYF. The CDR3 nucleotides are TGTGCCAGCAGCCTGCAGGGGGCCTACGAGCAGTACTTC.

This clonotype has a handful of counts. The chain combines TRBV20-1 with TRBJ1-2; possibly TRBD1 for D (5 bases). The CDR3 has 16 amino acids. With 2 bases removed from V and 8 bases from J, the gap between germline ends came to 24 bases. Germline V lookup: CDR1 DFQATT, CDR2 SNEGSKA (reference sequence). The CDR3 DNA follows: TGCAGTGCTAGACATTCGCAGGGCTTCGGGGGAAGGGGCTACACCTTC. Residues: CSARHSQGFGGRGYTF.

The V gene is TRBV24-1, the J gene TRBJ2-2, with D uncertain. Germline CDR1 KGHDR, CDR2 SFDVKD. There are 12 residues in the CDR3. V lost 4 bases and J lost 1, with 0 bases in between. CDR3 sequence reads: CATSENTGELFF. The CDR3 region has the DNA TGTGCCACCAGTGAGAACACCGGGGAGCTGTTTTTT.

This clonotype was seen more than once but under ten times. The chain is built from TRBV7-3 and TRBJ2-1; 7 nucleotides agree with TRBD2. The CDR3 spans 14 residues. V was pared by 5 bases and J by 9 bases, with 10 bases of the junction left unmatched. CDR1 and CDR2 from the germline V gene are SGHTA and FQGTGA. CDR3 bases: TGTGCCAGCAGCGAGGGGAGGGATTGGAGTGAGCAGTTCTTC. This encodes CASSEGRDWSEQFF.

The V call is TRBV11-2, the J call TRBJ2-1, with D possibly called TRBD1 or TRBD2 (5 bases each). CDR1 is SGHAT and CDR2 is FQNNGV in the germline V gene. V lost 5 bases to trimming and J lost 2 bases, with 13 bases between them. This CDR3 spans 15 amino acids. The CDR3 DNA reads as TGTGCCAGCAGCCCCACTAGGGGAGCCTACAATGAGCAGTTCTTC. It translates to CASSPTRGAYNEQFF.

The chain is built from TRBV13 and TRBJ2-7; D is ambiguous. Germline CDR1 PRHDT, CDR2 FYEKMQ (reference sequence). This CDR3 contains 14 residues. V was pared by 5 bases and J by 2 bases, with 13 bases between. CDR3 in amino acids: CASSPSGRPYEQYF. As DNA, the CDR3 is TGTGCCAGCAGCCCCTCCGGACGCCCCTACGAGCAGTACTTC.

The chain employs TRBV6-2 or TRBV6-3 and TRBJ2-6; tentatively, D is TRBD1 (6 bases). V shed 4 bases and J shed 0 bases, with 16 bases lying between them. This CDR3 has 18 residues. In germline, CDR1 is MNHEY, CDR2 SVGEGT. The CDR3 region has the DNA TGTGCCAGCAGTTTCTACAGGGAGAAGGGCTCTGGGGCCAACGTCCTGACTTTC. This gives the protein CASSFYREKGSGANVLTF.

There are a few counts of this clonotype. This chain connects TRBV10-3 to TRBJ2-5; 8 nucleotides line up with TRBD2. Germline CDR1 ENHRY, CDR2 SYGVKD. V was pared by 5 bases and J by 5 bases, with 7 bases of the junction left unmatched. The CDR3 loop spans 14 amino acids. The CDR3 DNA is TGTGCCATCAGTTGGGGCGGGGGGAAGGAGACCCAGTACTTC. This translates into CAISWGGGKETQYF.

This clonotype was seen more than once but under ten times. The chain employs TRBV7-9 and TRBJ2-4, with 13 bases identical to TRBD2. Germline lookup yields CDR1 SEHNR and CDR2 FQNEAQ (reference sequence). The CDR3 extends over 17 amino acids. After removal of 5 bases from V and 1 base from J, the junction contained 5 bases not matched to a gene. The CDR3 nucleotides are TGTGCCAGCAGCCCCGGGACTAGCGGGGATGCCAAAAACATTCAGTACTTC. It encodes CASSPGTSGDAKNIQYF. The variable domain in full, completed from reference TRBV7-9 and TRBJ2-4, reads DTGVSQNPRHKITKRGQNVTFRCDPISEHNRLYWYRQTLGQGPEFLTYFQNEAQLEKSRLLSDRFSAERPKGSFSTLEIQRTEQGDSAMYLCASSPGTSGDAKNIQYFGAGTRLSVL.

In nucleotides, the CDR3 is TGTGCCAGCAGCCGCCCGGGGACAGGGGGTGAAAAACTGTTTTTT. It codes for CASSRPGTGGEKLFF. The chain uses TRBV27 and TRBJ1-4; 11 bases map to TRBD1. CDR3 length: 15 residues. Trimming removed 6 bases from V and 7 bases from J; junction bases left unmatched: 7. CDR1 and CDR2 (germline): MNHEY, SMNVEV (reference sequence).

The DNA for the CDR3 is TGTGCCAGCAGCTTAGTCACAGGGGGGGCAGATACGCAGTATTTT. Its translation is CASSLVTGGADTQYF. The rearrangement uses TRBV7-2 and TRBJ2-3, with D maybe TRBD1 (8 bases). The CDR3 consists of 15 residues. In germline, CDR1 is SGHTA, CDR2 FQGNSA. V was clipped by 1 base and J by 4 bases, with 12 bases between them.

This clonotype was seen more than once but under ten times. The gene calls are TRBV11-3 and TRBJ1-1; a weak D match, TRBD1 (5 bases). Germline V gene sequence: CDR1 SGHNT, CDR2 YENEEA. V lost 1 base and J 6 bases, leaving 9 bases between the germline ends. This CDR3 comprises 13 residues. The CDR3 bases are TGTGCCAGCAGCTTAGGGGGGTCCGCTGAAGCTTTCTTT. This translates into CASSLGGSAEAFF.

The chain joins TRBV5-6 to TRBJ2-7; 9 nucleotides align to TRBD1. Germline CDR1 is SGHDT and CDR2 is YYEEEE. The CDR3 spans 15 residues. With V trimmed by 7 bases and J by 5 bases, 13 bases remained unmatched. CDR3 in DNA: TGTGCCAGCTCCTCCAGGGGGACAGGGAAACACGAGCAGTACTTC. It yields the protein CASSSRGTGKHEQYF.